These 31 T cell receptor beta chains came from one sample sequenced in a study of vaccination effects on CD4 cells after COVID-19. Sequencing followed a ViraFEST assay step that expanded antigen-specific CD4+ T cells with viral peptide pools. The authors isolated CD4+ T cells after about eleven days of culture. BNT162b2 vaccine or mRNA-1273 vaccine was given to participants in two doses. The assay was immunoSEQ multiplex PCR, and TCRdb's table has in-frame clones only and misses some. The table includes approximately 70,000 clones, roughly 79% detected once. These TCRs are of unknown antigen specificity. The source material was CD4+ T cells from PBMCs cultured with HCoV-OC43 spike peptides, sampled after COVID-19 vaccination. The subset is: HCoV-OC43 spike overlapping peptide pool stimulation. These receptors were obtained from a human donor who received a COVID-19 vaccine.

The V and J genes are TRBV9 and TRBJ2-1; TRBD1 or TRBD2 may be the D gene (7 bases each). The CDR3 extends over 16 amino acids. The germline V and J ends were trimmed by 4 bases and 8 bases, with 22 bases remaining between them. CDR1 and CDR2 from the germline V gene are SGDLS and YYNGEE. As DNA, the CDR3 is TGTGCCAGCAGCCCCCGTCCAGGGGGGGCCGGGGATGAGCAGTTCTTC. It encodes CASSPRPGGAGDEQFF.

V gene TRBV6-2 or TRBV6-3 combines with J gene TRBJ2-6, with D tentatively TRBD1 (6 bases). The ends were cut back, 0 bases at V and 0 bases at J, with 12 bases in the middle. The CDR3 sequence is 18 residues long. In germline, CDR1 is MNHEY, CDR2 SVGEGT. CDR3 DNA sequence: TGTGCCAGCAGTTACTCCTGGACAGACCCCTCTGGGGCCAACGTCCTGACTTTC. Its translation is CASSYSWTDPSGANVLTF.

The V gene is TRBV5-1, the J gene TRBJ2-5; TRBD1 agrees at 10 bases. The CDR3 is 15 residues long. V lost 4 bases to trimming and J lost 3 bases; unmatched junction nucleotides: 6. Germline-derived CDR1 and CDR2 are SGHRS and YFSETQ. The CDR3 sequence is CASSGIGTGEETQYF. The CDR3 DNA is TGCGCCAGCAGCGGAATCGGGACAGGGGAAGAGACCCAGTACTTC.

A few counts support this clone. The genes are TRBV7-3 and TRBJ2-3; TRBD2 might be the D (7 bases). Germline V gene sequence: CDR1 SGHTA, CDR2 FQGTGA. The V gene lost 3 bases and the J gene lost 2 bases, with 15 bases spanning the gap. The CDR3 loop spans 16 amino acids. CDR3 residues: CASSFPRGGSTDTQYF. In nucleotides, the CDR3 is TGTGCCAGCAGCTTTCCACGCGGGGGCTCCACAGATACGCAGTATTTT.

The chain links TRBV12-1 to TRBJ2-2; TRBD1, the table's D call, was not compared with the DNA. TRBV12-1 is a known pseudogene. The CDR3 consists of 15 residues. The CDR3 loop is CASSLGTGDTGELFF. CDR3 DNA sequence: TGTGCCAGCAGCTTGGGGACAGGTGACACCGGGGAGCTGTTTTTT.

J is TRBJ1-6 and V is TRBV9, with 8 bases identical to TRBD1. The CDR3 has 13 residues. Germline V CDR1 and CDR2: SGDLS, YYNGEE. The junction had 5 bases not matched to a gene; V was cut back by 6 bases and J by 9 bases. The CDR3 nucleotides are TGTGCCAGCACCCAGGGGGCTAGTTCACCCCTCCACTTT. Translated, it gives CASTQGASSPLHF.

This chain joins TRBV6-6 and TRBJ2-4; D gene uncertain. V shed 4 bases and J shed 9 bases, with 7 bases lying between them. From germline, CDR1 is MNHNY and CDR2 SVGAGI (reference sequence). The length of the CDR3 is 11 residues. The CDR3 region has the DNA TGTGCCAGCAGTTCCCCGCCCATTCAGTACTTC. Translated: CASSSPPIQYF.

The rearrangement links TRBV18 to TRBJ1-1; D is uncertain. The CDR3 runs 15 residues. Germline CDR1 and CDR2: KGHSH and LQKENI. With 2 bases removed from V and 6 bases from J, the gap between germline ends came to 16 bases. The CDR3 sequence: CASSPSANPVAEAFF. CDR3 in DNA: TGTGCCAGCTCACCATCTGCAAACCCGGTGGCTGAAGCTTTCTTT. The entire variable domain, with the rest obtained from reference TRBV18 and TRBJ1-1, is as follows: NAGVMQNPRHLVRRRGQEARLRCSPMKGHSHVYWYRQLPEEGLKFMVYLQKENIIDESGMPKERFSAEFPKEGPSILRIQQVVRGDSAAYFCASSPSANPVAEAFFGQGTRLTVV.

V is TRBV19 and J is TRBJ2-5; no clear D gene. This CDR3 is 11 amino acids long. V shed 3 bases and J shed 5 bases, with 4 bases lying between them. The germline gives CDR1 LNHDA, CDR2 SQIVND (reference sequence). As DNA, the CDR3 is TGTGCCAGTAGTATGGAGGAGACCCAGTACTTC. It is translated as CASSMEETQYF.

This clone was counted between two and nine times. J is TRBJ1-5 and V is TRBV19; maybe TRBD1 (6 bases). V was pared by 4 bases and J by 0 bases, with 13 bases between. The CDR3 loop spans 16 amino acids. Per germline, CDR1 LNHDA and CDR2 SQIVND (reference sequence). For the CDR3, the DNA is TGTGCCAGTAGTACCTACAGGGACATTAGCAATCAGCCCCAGCATTTT. This encodes CASSTYRDISNQPQHF.

This clone was observed once. This rearrangement joins TRBV11-3 to TRBJ1-2, with 9 positions matching TRBD1. CDR1 SGHNT and CDR2 YENEEA come from the germline V gene. The CDR3 spans 17 residues. The J segment lost 6 bases and the V segment lost 5 bases, leaving 16 bases of the junction unmatched. The CDR3 loop is CASSRDREMSCGHGYTF. The CDR3 DNA reads TGTGCCAGCAGCAGGGACAGGGAAATGTCATGCGGCCATGGCTACACCTTC.

This clone occurred a few times. V is TRBV15 and J is TRBJ1-5; D is ambiguous. The germline V gene encodes CDR1 LNHNV and CDR2 YYDKDF (reference sequence). V gave up 0 bases and J gave up 0 bases, with 12 bases separating them. The CDR3 loop spans 17 amino acids. The CDR3, as DNA: TGTGCCACCAGCAGAGATGGTCGAGGGTATAGCAATCAGCCCCAGCATTTT. Its protein product is CATSRDGRGYSNQPQHF.

The chain is built from TRBV9 and TRBJ1-3; perhaps TRBD1 as D (6 bases). Germline CDR1 is SGDLS and CDR2 is YYNGEE. This CDR3 is 15 amino acids long. V dropped 4 bases and J dropped 0 bases, with 11 bases sitting between them. CDR3 region: CASSRTDSSGNTIYF. For the CDR3, the DNA is TGTGCCAGCAGCCGTACGGACAGCTCTGGAAACACCATATATTTT.

This chain links TRBV9 with TRBJ2-5; 7 nucleotides line up with TRBD1. The CDR3 has 15 amino acids. The germline CDR1 and CDR2 sequences are SGDLS and YYNGEE. The V segment lost 4 bases and the J segment 1 base; nucleotides outside the gene matches: 7. CDR3 coding DNA: TGTGCCAGCAGCACTCGGACAGGCATCCAAGAGACCCAGTACTTC. Translated, it gives CASSTRTGIQETQYF.

J is TRBJ1-2 and V is TRBV7-9, with TRBD1 matching 7 bases. V dropped 5 bases and J dropped 3; count of bases not matched to a gene: 6. Germline CDR1 reads SEHNR; CDR2 reads FQNEAQ (reference sequence). This CDR3 region has 14 residues. CDR3 sequence reads: CASSPGTAYYGYTF. In DNA form, the CDR3 reads TGTGCCAGCAGCCCGGGGACAGCTTACTATGGCTACACCTTC.

The J gene is TRBJ2-7, the V gene TRBV23-1, with 9 bases fitting TRBD2. TRBV23-1 falls under the ORF class, with uncertain function. V trimming: 2 bases; J trimming: 1 base; junction bases outside the gene matches: 3. This CDR3 comprises 15 residues. The CDR3 DNA reads as TGCGCCAGCAGTCAAGCGGGGGGGGGATCCTACGAGCAGTACGTC. Amino acid sequence: CASSQAGGGSYEQYV.

V gene TRBV18 combines with J gene TRBJ2-2; D is unresolved. Trimming shortened V by 0 bases and J by 6 bases, and 32 bases separated the two germline ends. CDR1 is KGHSH, CDR2 LQKENI, per germline. This CDR3 has 22 amino acids. CDR3 nucleotides: TGTGCCAGCTCACCACCGTTAATAGCCTTAGTTCCACTCCAAGGAACCCCCGGGGAGCTGTTTTTT. It is translated as CASSPPLIALVPLQGTPGELFF. Complete variable domain (other parts from reference TRBV18 and TRBJ2-2): NAGVMQNPRHLVRRRGQEARLRCSPMKGHSHVYWYRQLPEEGLKFMVYLQKENIIDESGMPKERFSAEFPKEGPSILRIQQVVRGDSAAYFCASSPPLIALVPLQGTPGELFFGEGSRLTVL.

This clone has just one count. The rearrangement joins TRBV19 to TRBJ2-1, with D maybe TRBD2 (7 bases). V lost 1 base and J 10 bases, leaving 17 bases between the germline ends. Germline V lookup: CDR1 LNHDA, CDR2 SQIVND (reference sequence). The CDR3 length is 15 residues. The CDR3 DNA reads as TGTGCCAGTAGTATAGGAGGGGGGGCAGCTTGGGAGCAGTTCTTC. Residues: CASSIGGGAAWEQFF.

V and J are TRBV7-2 and TRBJ1-1; TRBD1 might be the D (5 bases). V lost 1 base to trimming and J lost 4 bases, with 13 bases between them. The germline CDR1 and CDR2 sequences are SGHTA and FQGNSA. This CDR3 has 15 amino acids. The CDR3, as DNA: TGTGCCAGCAGCTTAGGGGGGGTTGGCGGCACTGAAGCTTTCTTT. Translated: CASSLGGVGGTEAFF.

This chain connects TRBV27 to TRBJ2-7, with D perhaps given as TRBD1 or TRBD2 (6 bases each). The CDR3 length is 16 residues. Trimming removed 3 bases from V and 4 bases from J, with 19 bases in between. Germline-derived CDR1 and CDR2 are MNHEY and SMNVEV (reference sequence). The CDR3 reads CASSFLGASDVYEQYV. The CDR3, as DNA: TGTGCCAGCAGTTTTCTGGGGGCTAGCGACGTATACGAGCAGTACGTC.

V is TRBV30 and J is TRBJ1-2, with a possible D match to TRBD1 (5 bases). Trimming shortened V by 4 bases and J by 2 bases, and 14 bases separated the two germline ends. The CDR3 is made up of 14 amino acids. In germline, CDR1 is GTSNPN, CDR2 SVGIG (reference sequence). The CDR3 reads CAWKKTDSNYGYTF. The CDR3 nucleotides read TGTGCCTGGAAAAAGACAGATTCCAACTATGGCTACACCTTC.

This rearrangement joins TRBV30 to TRBJ1-6; unclear D gene. Trimming cost V 1 base and J 8 bases, with 18 bases left between them. This CDR3 comprises 16 residues. Germline CDR1 reads GTSNPN; CDR2 reads SVGIG (reference sequence). CDR3 sequence: CAWSGVSLITHSPLHF. The CDR3 DNA follows: TGTGCCTGGAGTGGGGTATCACTGATTACCCATTCACCCCTCCACTTT. The variable domain in full, with the rest retrieved from reference TRBV30 and TRBJ1-6, is SQTIHQWPATLVQPVGSPLSLECTVEGTSNPNLYWYRQAAGRGLQLLFYSVGIGQISSEVPQNLSASRPQDRQFILSSKKLLLSDSGFYLCAWSGVSLITHSPLHFGNGTRLTVT.

The table lists this clone with a count of one. The chain recombines TRBV6-2 or TRBV6-3 with TRBJ2-7, with TRBD2 matching 9 bases. V lost 2 bases and J lost 6; bases outside the gene matches: 5. This CDR3 has 14 amino acids. Germline CDR1 reads MNHEY; CDR2 reads SVGEGT. CDR3 nucleotide sequence: TGTGCCAGCAGTTACCAGGCTAGCGGGGTCGAGCAGTACGTC. This codes for CASSYQASGVEQYV.

This clone was seen a single time. The rearrangement uses TRBV29-1 and TRBJ1-5, with D unresolved. Germline loops: CDR1 SQVTM, CDR2 ANQGSEA. CDR3 size: 12 residues. The ends were cut back, 4 bases at V and 4 bases at J, with 8 bases in the middle. The CDR3: CSVAGGNQPQHF. Here the CDR3 DNA reads TGCAGCGTTGCCGGTGGAAATCAGCCCCAGCATTTT. Together with reference TRBV29-1 and TRBJ1-5, the CDR3 gives the full variable domain: SAVISQKPSRDICQRGTSLTIQCQVDSQVTMMFWYRQQPGQSLTLIATANQGSEATYESGFVIDKFPISRPNLTFSTLTVSNMSPEDSSIYLCSVAGGNQPQHFGDGTRLSIL.

This clone has more than one count but fewer than ten. The V call is TRBV28, the J call TRBJ1-2; possible D gene TRBD1, 6 bases. Deletions cut 5 bases from V and 5 bases from J, with 9 bases between. Germline values: CDR1 MDHEN, CDR2 SYDVKM. The CDR3 has 12 amino acids. This CDR3 reads CASSGGRYGYTF. In nucleotides, the CDR3 is TGTGCCAGCAGTGGGGGGCGGTATGGCTACACCTTC.

This clone has only a few counts. This chain links TRBV5-1 with TRBJ1-2, with no clear D. In germline, CDR1 is SGHRS, CDR2 YFSETQ. Trimming left V 0 bases short and J 7 bases short, with 13 bases between. CDR3 size: 14 residues. DNA of the CDR3: TGCGCCAGCAGCTTGGGTGAAGGGTTCGCTGGCTACACCTTC. Its translation is CASSLGEGFAGYTF. Full variable domain (missing parts from reference TRBV5-1 and TRBJ1-2): KAGVTQTPRYLIKTRGQQVTLSCSPISGHRSVSWYQQTPGQGLQFLFEYFSETQRNKGNFPGRFSGRQFSNSRSEMNVSTLELGDSALYLCASSLGEGFAGYTFGSGTRLTVV.

This chain connects TRBV3-1 (or the pseudogene TRBV3-2) to TRBJ2-6; 8 nucleotides match TRBD1. The CDR3 spans 17 residues. With 1 base clipped from V and 2 bases from J, the junction kept 4 bases outside the gene matches. Germline assignment: CDR1 LGHDT and CDR2 YNNKEL (reference sequence). Here the CDR3 reads CASSQGQGNAGANVLTF. In nucleotides, the CDR3 is TGTGCCAGCAGCCAAGGACAGGGGAATGCTGGGGCCAACGTCCTGACTTTC.

This clone is labeled as medium-sized. The chain carries TRBV6-1 and TRBJ1-4, with TRBD1 as a possible D gene (6 bases). V was pared by 0 bases and J by 8 bases, with 16 bases between. The CDR3 sequence is 16 residues long. Germline CDR1 reads MNHNS; CDR2 reads SASEGT. The CDR3 coding sequence is TGTGCCAGCAGTGAAGCGCTTCAGGCAGGGGAGGAAAAACTGTTTTTT. Its protein product is CASSEALQAGEEKLFF.

The chain uses TRBV5-4 and TRBJ2-2; tentative D call: TRBD1 (6 bases). V was shortened by 0 bases and J by 4 bases, with 10 bases between the two germline ends. The CDR3 contains 15 residues. The germline gives CDR1 SGHNT, CDR2 YYREEE (reference sequence). The CDR3, as DNA: TGTGCCAGCAGCTTGGCGGTAGGGGGCACCGGGGAGCTGTTTTTT. This gives the protein CASSLAVGGTGELFF.

V gene TRBV19 combines with J gene TRBJ2-5; maybe TRBD2 (6 bases). This CDR3 contains 16 residues. Germline assignment: CDR1 LNHDA and CDR2 SQIVND (reference sequence). Trimming removed 4 bases at V and 3 bases at J, with 18 bases between. In DNA, the CDR3 is TGTGCCAGTAGTACTCCCGTGGGGACTGGAGAAGAGACCCAGTACTTC. This codes for CASSTPVGTGEETQYF.

This chain links TRBV9 with TRBJ1-2, with D unclear. Germline values: CDR1 SGDLS, CDR2 YYNGEE. The CDR3 is made up of 13 amino acids. Trimming removed 0 bases at V and 7 bases at J, with 10 bases between. The CDR3 bases are TGTGCCAGCAGCGTAGAAGAGTTTTCTGGCTACACCTTC. It specifies CASSVEEFSGYTF.